This TCR beta chain was profiled in a study of graft-versus-host responses after intestinal transplantation. Profiling relied on immunoSEQ multiplex PCR, and the TCRdb table lists in-frame clones only, not all of them. This repertoire shows 55,000 to 75,000 clones, around 82% found once; its top ten account for 0.35% to 0.45%. The CDR3 consists of 15 residues. The germline gives CDR1 MDHEN, CDR2 SYDVKM. Trimming removed 3 bases at V and 0 bases at J, with 9 bases between. Regarding this clone: Its antigen is not identified.

The clonotype was recovered from a human donor who was the organ donor for an intestinal transplant. The source material was unstimulated CD4+ T cells sorted from spleen or lymph node cells, sampled before transplant. V is TRBV28 and J is TRBJ1-3, with no clear D. CDR3 region: CASSFSRHSGNTIYF. CDR3 DNA sequence: TGTGCCAGCAGTTTTTCCCGACACTCTGGAAACACCATATATTTT.